The 26 T cell receptor beta chains presented below share a single source sample, sequenced in a study of blood T cell repertoires in COVID-19. Using immunoSEQ multiplex PCR, the repertoire was profiled, and TCRdb retains in-frame clones only, with some absent. This table has approximately 130,000 clones, 65% to 90% appearing once. The sequencing sample was made of peripheral blood. The source of these receptors is a woman in her sixties or seventies with active or convalescent COVID-19.

CDR3 bases: TGTGCCAGCAGCTTAAGGACGGGGGTCTATGGCTACACCTTC. The encoded protein is CASSLRTGVYGYTF. The J gene is TRBJ1-2, the V gene TRBV7-9; D perhaps matches TRBD1 (5 bases). V was shortened by 2 bases and J by 4 bases, with 11 bases between the two germline ends. Germline assignment: CDR1 SEHNR and CDR2 FQNEAQ (reference sequence). The CDR3 is 14 amino acids. Combining the CDR3 with reference TRBV7-9 and TRBJ1-2 gives the whole variable domain DTGVSQNPRHKITKRGQNVTFRCDPISEHNRLYWYRQTLGQGPEFLTYFQNEAQLEKSRLLSDRFSAERPKGSFSTLEIQRTEQGDSAMYLCASSLRTGVYGYTFGSGTRLTVV.

The V call is TRBV7-9, the J call TRBJ1-3, with D possibly TRBD1 on 5 matching bases. V was clipped by 5 bases and J by 0 bases, with 11 bases between them. Germline V lookup: CDR1 SEHNR, CDR2 FQNEAQ (reference sequence). The CDR3 spans 15 residues. The DNA of the CDR3 is TGTGCCAGCAGCCCGAGGGACTACTCTGGAAACACCATATATTTT. It codes for CASSPRDYSGNTIYF.

The count of this clone is one. The V gene is TRBV7-9, the J gene TRBJ2-1, with TRBD2 identical over 9 bases. CDR1 and CDR2 (germline): SEHNR, FQNEAQ (reference sequence). Germline trimming cut 1 base from V and 7 bases from J; bases unmatched to any gene: 5. This CDR3 comprises 15 residues. The DNA for the CDR3 is TGTGCCAGCAGCTTAGGCGGGGGGGCCCGGAATGAGCAGTTCTTC. Translation: CASSLGGGARNEQFF.

This clone was observed once. The V gene is TRBV9, the J gene TRBJ1-5; D unclear. In germline, CDR1 is SGDLS, CDR2 YYNGEE. The CDR3 is 9 amino acids. V was cut by 5 bases and J by 14 bases, with 8 bases left in between. The CDR3 loop is CASRIQEHF. Here the CDR3 DNA reads TGTGCCAGCAGGATCCAGGAGCATTTT.

There are many counts of this clone. The genes are TRBV10-1 and TRBJ2-1; TRBD2 aligns across 8 bases. J was trimmed by 2 bases and V by 4 bases; bases with no gene match: 7. CDR1 and CDR2 (germline): WNHNN, SYGVQD (reference sequence). The CDR3 extends over 16 amino acids. The CDR3, as DNA: TGCGCCAGCAGTGTCTCGGGACTAGAGGCCTACAATGAGCAGTTCTTC. Encoded protein: CASSVSGLEAYNEQFF.

This chain connects TRBV5-4 to TRBJ1-1; tentatively, D is TRBD1 (5 bases). The CDR3 sequence is 15 residues long. Germline CDR1 and CDR2: SGHNT and YYREEE (reference sequence). The V and J ends lost 0 bases and 1 base respectively, with 10 bases between them. The DNA for the CDR3 is TGTGCCAGCAGCTTGGCCGGCGGGGGGAACACTGAAGCTTTCTTT. The encoded protein is CASSLAGGGNTEAFF.

The V and J genes are TRBV29-1 and TRBJ2-5, with 9 bases identical to TRBD1. Germline V gene sequence: CDR1 SQVTM, CDR2 ANQGSEA. The CDR3 has 14 amino acids. V lost 6 bases and J lost 5; bases outside the gene matches: 10. Here the CDR3 DNA reads TGCAGCGTAATGGGGACAGGGAATCGGGAGACCCAGTACTTC. This sequence encodes CSVMGTGNRETQYF.

The chain uses TRBV4-2 and TRBJ2-3, with D maybe TRBD2 (6 bases). This CDR3 spans 15 amino acids. CDR1 LGHNA and CDR2 YNFKEQ come from the germline V gene. V was shortened by 0 bases and J by 6 bases, with 13 bases between the two germline ends. The CDR3 DNA reads as TGTGCCAGCAGCCAAGATAACGATGGGGGGGATACGCAGTATTTT. Its protein is CASSQDNDGGDTQYF.

The V call is TRBV27, the J call TRBJ1-2; D remains ambiguous. The CDR3 sequence is 16 residues long. The V and J ends lost 0 bases and 5 bases respectively, with 16 bases between them. The germline V gene encodes CDR1 MNHEY and CDR2 SMNVEV (reference sequence). The CDR3 sequence: CASSLSSLGRTYGYTF. In DNA form, the CDR3 reads TGTGCCAGCAGTTTATCGAGTTTGGGCAGAACATATGGCTACACCTTC.

This clone came up once. This chain uses TRBV5-1 with TRBJ2-6, with a weak D call TRBD2 (6 bases). The germline gives CDR1 SGHRS, CDR2 YFSETQ. The CDR3 totals 18 residues. V was clipped by 0 bases and J by 4 bases, with 17 bases between them. The CDR3: CASSLADGGSPGANVLTF. In DNA form, the CDR3 reads TGCGCCAGCAGCTTGGCTGACGGGGGTAGTCCCGGGGCCAACGTCCTGACTTTC. The whole variable domain, remainder taken from reference TRBV5-1 and TRBJ2-6, is KAGVTQTPRYLIKTRGQQVTLSCSPISGHRSVSWYQQTPGQGLQFLFEYFSETQRNKGNFPGRFSGRQFSNSRSEMNVSTLELGDSALYLCASSLADGGSPGANVLTFGAGSRLTVL.

In this sample, this clone turned up once. The genes are TRBV29-1 and TRBJ2-3, with TRBD2 matching 8 bases. CDR1 and CDR2 from the germline V gene are SQVTM and ANQGSEA. V lost 5 bases to trimming and J lost 0 bases; unmatched junction nucleotides: 7. The CDR3 covers 15 residues. The CDR3 DNA is TGCAGCGTTCTATTAGCGGGGACTAGCACAGATACGCAGTATTTT. As protein: CSVLLAGTSTDTQYF.

The chain joins TRBV9 to TRBJ2-7, with D perhaps TRBD2 (6 bases). The CDR3 consists of 15 residues. V lost 0 bases and J lost 1, with 11 bases in between. Germline-derived CDR1 and CDR2 are SGDLS and YYNGEE. As DNA, the CDR3 is TGTGCCAGCAGCGTAGGGGAGGCCACTTCCTACGAGCAGTACTTC. It translates to CASSVGEATSYEQYF.

J is TRBJ2-1 and V is TRBV4-1; 10 positions agree with TRBD2. V shed 4 bases, J shed 4 bases, and the junction held 13 bases outside the gene matches. Per germline, CDR1 MGHRA and CDR2 YSYEKL. The CDR3 sequence is 18 residues long. In nucleotides, the CDR3 is TGCGCCAGCAGCCGATCACAGATAACTAGCGGGGATTACAATGAGCAGTTCTTC. Its protein is CASSRSQITSGDYNEQFF.

The V call is TRBV7-2, the J call TRBJ2-1; 12 nucleotides align to TRBD2. The CDR3 loop spans 16 amino acids. Trimming at V came to 8 bases and at J to 9 bases, leaving 14 bases not matched to a gene. Per germline, CDR1 SGHTA and CDR2 FQGNSA. CDR3 sequence reads: CASCPRASGGEVEQFF. CDR3 DNA: TGTGCCAGCTGCCCTCGGGCTAGCGGGGGGGAGGTTGAGCAGTTCTTC.

This clone was counted between two and nine times. The CDR3 nucleotides read TGCAGCGTCACAGGGGCCACCTATGGCTACACCTTC. Encoded protein: CSVTGATYGYTF. The rearrangement uses TRBV29-1 and TRBJ1-2, with 7 bases matching TRBD1. V gave up 6 bases and J gave up 4 bases; unmatched junction bases: 5. The germline V gene has CDR1 SQVTM and CDR2 ANQGSEA. CDR3 length: 12 residues.

The rearrangement links TRBV24-1 to TRBJ2-7; 10 nucleotides match TRBD1. V shed 9 bases, J shed 3 bases, and the junction held 4 bases outside the gene matches. Germline V gene data show CDR1 as KGHDR and CDR2 as SFDVKD. CDR3 length equals 13 residues. CDR3 in amino acids: CATAGTGVYEQYV. DNA of the CDR3: TGTGCCACCGCTGGGACAGGGGTCTACGAGCAGTACGTC.

The rearrangement joins TRBV5-6 to TRBJ2-1; the match to TRBD2 covers 11 bases. From germline, CDR1 is SGHDT and CDR2 YYEEEE. The CDR3 totals 17 residues. V shed 4 bases, J shed 4 bases, and the junction held 10 bases outside the gene matches. In nucleotides, the CDR3 is TGTGCCAGCAGCCTGTACCGATGGACTAGCGGGTACAATGAGCAGTTCTTC. This codes for CASSLYRWTSGYNEQFF.

The chain joins TRBV10-3 to TRBJ2-1, with 9 positions matching TRBD2. CDR3 length: 17 amino acids. Germline V CDR1 and CDR2: ENHRY, SYGVKD. The ends lost 0 bases at V and 5 bases at J; junction bases unmatched: 8. The CDR3 loop reads CAISESTLAGTDNEQFF. The DNA of the CDR3 is TGTGCCATCAGTGAGTCGACCCTAGCGGGGACGGACAATGAGCAGTTCTTC.

The chain links TRBV19 to TRBJ2-3; TRBD1 aligns across 11 bases. This CDR3 has 13 amino acids. Germline V lookup: CDR1 LNHDA, CDR2 SQIVND (reference sequence). Unmatched junction bases numbered 1, after V lost 6 bases and J lost 5 bases. The CDR3 loop reads CASRDRGQDTQYF. The CDR3 bases are TGTGCCAGTAGGGACAGGGGGCAAGATACGCAGTATTTT.

This chain joins TRBV27 and TRBJ1-3; 8 positions agree with TRBD1. CDR1 MNHEY and CDR2 SMNVEV come from the germline V gene (reference sequence). With V trimmed by 5 bases and J by 4 bases, 1 base remained unmatched. This CDR3 has 13 amino acids. CDR3 nucleotide sequence: TGTGCCAGCAGTCGACAGGGGGGAAACACCATATATTTT. This encodes CASSRQGGNTIYF.

This clone has a single count. The chain has TRBV19 and TRBJ1-5; no firm D call. The V gene lost 6 bases and the J gene lost 7 bases, with 13 bases spanning the gap. The CDR3 is made up of 13 amino acids. CDR1 is LNHDA and CDR2 is SQIVND in the germline V gene (reference sequence). The CDR3 spells CASSPDVRQPQHF. The CDR3 DNA sequence: TGTGCCAGTAGCCCCGATGTCAGGCAGCCCCAGCATTTT.

The J gene is TRBJ1-3, the V gene TRBV29-1, with a possible D match to TRBD1 (6 bases). With 0 bases removed from V and 0 bases from J, the gap between germline ends came to 9 bases. The CDR3 is 15 amino acids. The germline V gene encodes CDR1 SQVTM and CDR2 ANQGSEA. This chain's CDR3 is CSVEDRRGSGNTIYF. The CDR3 nucleotides read TGCAGCGTTGAAGATCGCAGGGGCTCTGGAAACACCATATATTTT. The full variable domain, with the rest looked up from reference TRBV29-1 and TRBJ1-3, is SAVISQKPSRDICQRGTSLTIQCQVDSQVTMMFWYRQQPGQSLTLIATANQGSEATYESGFVIDKFPISRPNLTFSTLTVSNMSPEDSSIYLCSVEDRRGSGNTIYFGEGSWLTVV.

CDR3: CASSIDRGTGGYTF. The CDR3 bases are TGTGCCAGTAGTATCGACAGGGGGACTGGTGGCTACACCTTC. V usage is TRBV19 and J usage is TRBJ1-2; 9 bases are shared with TRBD1. Trimming cost V 3 bases and J 7 bases; bases outside gene matches: 6. This CDR3 is 14 amino acids long. The germline V gene encodes CDR1 LNHDA and CDR2 SQIVND (reference sequence).

The chain joins TRBV5-1 to TRBJ1-1; 8 bases align to TRBD1. Trimming removed 4 bases from V and 6 bases from J; junction bases left unmatched: 14. The CDR3 is made up of 16 amino acids. Per the germline V gene, CDR1 is SGHRS and CDR2 is YFSETQ. CDR3 amino acids: CASSENPGQGWAEAFF. In DNA, the CDR3 is TGCGCCAGCAGCGAGAACCCCGGACAGGGTTGGGCTGAAGCTTTCTTT.

This clone has a single count. The gene calls are TRBV29-1 and TRBJ2-2; 8 bases align to TRBD2. This CDR3 has 14 residues. V gave up 7 bases and J gave up 5 bases; unmatched junction bases: 9. The germline V gene has CDR1 SQVTM and CDR2 ANQGSEA. This chain's CDR3 is CSGLTSGGTGELFF. CDR3 coding DNA: TGCAGCGGGCTTACTAGCGGAGGTACCGGGGAGCTGTTTTTT.

The V and J genes are TRBV30 and TRBJ1-6; D gene ambiguous. CDR3 length equals 14 residues. CDR1 and CDR2 from the germline V gene are GTSNPN and SVGIG (reference sequence). Trimming stripped 5 bases from V and 10 bases from J, with 18 bases between. Here the CDR3 DNA reads TGTGCCTGGGGGAGAGGGCAGGCCGAATCACCCCTCCACTTT. Its translation: CAWGRGQAESPLHF.